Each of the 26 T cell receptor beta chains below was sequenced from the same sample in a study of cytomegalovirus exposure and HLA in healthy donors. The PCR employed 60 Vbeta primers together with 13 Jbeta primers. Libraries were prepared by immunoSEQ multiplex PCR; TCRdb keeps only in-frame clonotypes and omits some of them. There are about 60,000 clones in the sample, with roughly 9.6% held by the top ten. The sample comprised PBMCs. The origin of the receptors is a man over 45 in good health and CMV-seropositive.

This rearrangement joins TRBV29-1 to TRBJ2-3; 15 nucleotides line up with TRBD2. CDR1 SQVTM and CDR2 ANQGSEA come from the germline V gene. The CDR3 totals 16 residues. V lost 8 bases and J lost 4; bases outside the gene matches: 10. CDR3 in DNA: TGCAGCCTAGGACTAGCGGGGGGGCCCCAGGCAGATACGCAGTATTTT. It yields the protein CSLGLAGGPQADTQYF.

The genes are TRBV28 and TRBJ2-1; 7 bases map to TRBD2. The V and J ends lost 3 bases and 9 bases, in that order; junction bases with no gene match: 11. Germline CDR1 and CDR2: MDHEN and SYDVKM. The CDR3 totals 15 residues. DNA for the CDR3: TGTGCCAGCAGTTTTCGGCCTAGCGGATTGAGTGAGCAGTTCTTC. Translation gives CASSFRPSGLSEQFF.

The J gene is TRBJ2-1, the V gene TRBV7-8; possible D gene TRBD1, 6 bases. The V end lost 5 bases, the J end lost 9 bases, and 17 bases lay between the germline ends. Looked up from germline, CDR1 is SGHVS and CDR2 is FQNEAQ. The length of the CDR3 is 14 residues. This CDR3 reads CASSQHRARGEQFF. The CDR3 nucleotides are TGTGCCAGCAGCCAACACAGGGCCAGGGGTGAGCAGTTCTTC.

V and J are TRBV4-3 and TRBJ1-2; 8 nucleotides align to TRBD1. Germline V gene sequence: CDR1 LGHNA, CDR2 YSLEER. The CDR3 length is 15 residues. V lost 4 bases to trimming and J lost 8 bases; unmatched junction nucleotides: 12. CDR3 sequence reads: CASSPYRGSLWGYTF. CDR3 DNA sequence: TGCGCCAGCAGCCCGTACAGGGGGTCTTTGTGGGGCTACACCTTC.

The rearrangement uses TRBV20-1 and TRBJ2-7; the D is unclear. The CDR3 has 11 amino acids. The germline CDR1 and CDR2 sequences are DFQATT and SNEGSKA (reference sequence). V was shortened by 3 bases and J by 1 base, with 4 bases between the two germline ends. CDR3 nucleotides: TGCAGTGCTAGCCAATCCTACGAGCAGTACTTC. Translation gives CSASQSYEQYF.

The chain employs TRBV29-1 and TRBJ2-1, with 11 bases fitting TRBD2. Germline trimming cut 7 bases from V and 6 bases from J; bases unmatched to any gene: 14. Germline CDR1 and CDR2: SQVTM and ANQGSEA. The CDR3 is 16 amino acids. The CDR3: CSAIERVAGGPNEQFF. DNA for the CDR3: TGCAGCGCCATTGAAAGGGTAGCGGGAGGGCCCAATGAGCAGTTCTTC.

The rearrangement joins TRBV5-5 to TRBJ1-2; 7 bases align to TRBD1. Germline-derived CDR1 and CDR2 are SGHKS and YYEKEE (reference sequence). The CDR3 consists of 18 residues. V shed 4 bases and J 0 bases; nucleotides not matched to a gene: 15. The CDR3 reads CASSDLQGLPSTNYGYTF. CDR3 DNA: TGTGCCAGCAGCGACCTACAGGGGCTCCCTTCTACTAACTATGGCTACACCTTC. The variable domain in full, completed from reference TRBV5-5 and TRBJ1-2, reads DAGVTQSPTHLIKTRGQQVTLRCSPISGHKSVSWYQQVLGQGPQFIFQYYEKEERGRGNFPDRFSARQFPNYSSELNVNALLLGDSALYLCASSDLQGLPSTNYGYTFGSGTRLTVV.

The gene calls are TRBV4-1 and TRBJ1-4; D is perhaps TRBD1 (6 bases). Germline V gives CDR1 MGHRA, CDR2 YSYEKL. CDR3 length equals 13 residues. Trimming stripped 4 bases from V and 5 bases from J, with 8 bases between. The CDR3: CASSRQANEKLFF. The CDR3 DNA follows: TGCGCCAGCAGCCGACAGGCCAATGAAAAACTGTTTTTT.

The CDR3 region has the DNA TGTGCCAGCAAGGAGGGATCATCTAACTATGGCTACACCTTC. It yields the protein CASKEGSSNYGYTF. The rearrangement joins TRBV6-1 to TRBJ1-2, with D hard to call. V dropped 7 bases and J dropped 0 bases, with 12 bases sitting between them. Germline-derived CDR1 and CDR2 are MNHNS and SASEGT. This CDR3 is built from 14 residues.

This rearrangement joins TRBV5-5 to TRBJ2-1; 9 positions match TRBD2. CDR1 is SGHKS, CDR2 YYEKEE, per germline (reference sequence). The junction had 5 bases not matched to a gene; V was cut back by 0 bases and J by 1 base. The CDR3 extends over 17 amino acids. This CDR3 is CASSLAPAGGSYNEQFF. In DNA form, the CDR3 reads TGTGCCAGCAGCTTGGCCCCAGCGGGAGGTTCCTACAATGAGCAGTTCTTC.

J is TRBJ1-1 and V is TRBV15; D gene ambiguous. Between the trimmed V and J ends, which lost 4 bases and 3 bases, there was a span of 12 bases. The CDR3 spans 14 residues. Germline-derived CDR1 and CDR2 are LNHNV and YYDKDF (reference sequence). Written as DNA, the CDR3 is TGTGCCACCAGCACCCGGACCGGGGACACTGAAGCTTTCTTT. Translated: CATSTRTGDTEAFF.

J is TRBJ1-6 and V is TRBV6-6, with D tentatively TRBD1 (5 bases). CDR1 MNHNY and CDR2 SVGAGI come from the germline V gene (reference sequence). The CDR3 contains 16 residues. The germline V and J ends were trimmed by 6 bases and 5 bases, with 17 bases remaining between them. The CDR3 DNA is TGTGCCAGCAGCCGCACTCGGGGAGGGGATAATTCACCCCTCCACTTT. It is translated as CASSRTRGGDNSPLHF.

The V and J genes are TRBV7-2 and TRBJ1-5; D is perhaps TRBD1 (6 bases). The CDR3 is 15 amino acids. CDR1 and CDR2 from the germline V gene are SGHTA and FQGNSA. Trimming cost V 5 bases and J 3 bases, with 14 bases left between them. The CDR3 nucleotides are TGTGCCAGCAGCCGGTCGGGGGGCCCCAATCAGCCCCAGCATTTT. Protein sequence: CASSRSGGPNQPQHF.

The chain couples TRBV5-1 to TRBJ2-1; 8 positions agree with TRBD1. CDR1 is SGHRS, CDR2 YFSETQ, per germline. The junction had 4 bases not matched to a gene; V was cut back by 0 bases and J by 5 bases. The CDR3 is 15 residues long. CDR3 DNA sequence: TGCGCCAGCAGCTTGGCGGGACAGGATGACAATGAGCAGTTCTTC. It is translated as CASSLAGQDDNEQFF. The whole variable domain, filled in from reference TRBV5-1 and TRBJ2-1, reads KAGVTQTPRYLIKTRGQQVTLSCSPISGHRSVSWYQQTPGQGLQFLFEYFSETQRNKGNFPGRFSGRQFSNSRSEMNVSTLELGDSALYLCASSLAGQDDNEQFFGPGTRLTVL.

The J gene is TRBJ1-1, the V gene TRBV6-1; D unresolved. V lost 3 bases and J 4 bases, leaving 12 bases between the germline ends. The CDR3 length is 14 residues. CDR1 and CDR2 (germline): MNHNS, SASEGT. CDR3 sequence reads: CASSDWLMATEAFF. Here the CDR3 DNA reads TGTGCCAGCAGTGACTGGCTTATGGCCACTGAAGCTTTCTTT.

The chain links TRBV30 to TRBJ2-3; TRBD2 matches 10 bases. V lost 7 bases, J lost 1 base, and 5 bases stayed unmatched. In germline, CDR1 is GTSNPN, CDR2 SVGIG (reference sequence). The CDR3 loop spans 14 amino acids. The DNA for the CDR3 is TGTGCCTCCCTAGCGGGGGCCGGCACAGATACGCAGTATTTT. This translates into CASLAGAGTDTQYF.

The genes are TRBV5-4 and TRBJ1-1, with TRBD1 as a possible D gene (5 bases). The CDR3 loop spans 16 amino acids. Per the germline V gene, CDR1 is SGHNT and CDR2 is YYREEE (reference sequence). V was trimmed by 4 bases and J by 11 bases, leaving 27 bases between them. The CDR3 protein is CASSPSTVREARGAFF. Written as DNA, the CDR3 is TGTGCCAGCAGCCCATCTACCGTTCGGGAAGCCCGGGGGGCTTTCTTT.

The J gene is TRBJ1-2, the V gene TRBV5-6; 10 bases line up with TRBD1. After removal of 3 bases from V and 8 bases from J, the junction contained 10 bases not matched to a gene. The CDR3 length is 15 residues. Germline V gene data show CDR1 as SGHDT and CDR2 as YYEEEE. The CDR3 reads CASSSTGTGVGGYTF. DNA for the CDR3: TGTGCCAGCAGCTCCACCGGGACAGGGGTCGGCGGCTACACCTTC.

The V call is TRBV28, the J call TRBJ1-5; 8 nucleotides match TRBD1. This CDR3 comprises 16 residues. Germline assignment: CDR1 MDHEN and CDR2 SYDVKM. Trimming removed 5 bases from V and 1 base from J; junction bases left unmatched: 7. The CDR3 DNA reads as TGTGCCAGCAGTCCCTTGGGACAGGCGAGCAATCAGCCCCAGCATTTT. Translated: CASSPLGQASNQPQHF. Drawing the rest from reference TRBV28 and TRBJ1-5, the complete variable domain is DVKVTQSSRYLVKRTGEKVFLECVQDMDHENMFWYRQDPGLGLRLIYFSYDVKMKEKGDIPEGYSVSREKKERFSLILESASTNQTSMYLCASSPLGQASNQPQHFGDGTRLSIL.

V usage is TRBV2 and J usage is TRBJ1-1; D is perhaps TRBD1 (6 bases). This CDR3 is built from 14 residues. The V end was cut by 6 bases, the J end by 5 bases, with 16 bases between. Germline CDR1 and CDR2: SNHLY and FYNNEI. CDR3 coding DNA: TGTGCCAGCAGCCGAACAGGGTTGGGGACTGAAGCTTTCTTT. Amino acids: CASSRTGLGTEAFF.

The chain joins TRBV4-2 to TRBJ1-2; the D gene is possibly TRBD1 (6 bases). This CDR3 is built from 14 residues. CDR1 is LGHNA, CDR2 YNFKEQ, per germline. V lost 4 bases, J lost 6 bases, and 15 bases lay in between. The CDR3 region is CASSPGAFTNGYTF. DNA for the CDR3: TGTGCCAGCAGCCCAGGGGCCTTTACGAATGGCTACACCTTC.

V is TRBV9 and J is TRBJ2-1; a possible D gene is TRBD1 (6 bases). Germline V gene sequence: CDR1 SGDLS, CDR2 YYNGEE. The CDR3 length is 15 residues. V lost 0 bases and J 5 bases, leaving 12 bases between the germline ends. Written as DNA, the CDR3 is TGTGCCAGCAGCGTAGAAGGCAGGGGCCACAATGAGCAGTTCTTC. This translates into CASSVEGRGHNEQFF.

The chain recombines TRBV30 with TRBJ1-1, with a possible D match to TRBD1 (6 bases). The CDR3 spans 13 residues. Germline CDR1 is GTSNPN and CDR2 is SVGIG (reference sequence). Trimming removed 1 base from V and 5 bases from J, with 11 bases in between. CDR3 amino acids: CAWSDRVWTEAFF. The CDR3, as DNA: TGTGCCTGGAGTGACAGGGTTTGGACTGAAGCTTTCTTT.

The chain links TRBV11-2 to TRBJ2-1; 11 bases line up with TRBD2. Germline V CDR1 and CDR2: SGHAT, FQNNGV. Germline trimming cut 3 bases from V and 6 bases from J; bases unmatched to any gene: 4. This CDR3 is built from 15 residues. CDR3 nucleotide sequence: TGTGCCAGCAGCTTTCTAGCGGGGGGCCTCAATGAGCAGTTCTTC. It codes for CASSFLAGGLNEQFF. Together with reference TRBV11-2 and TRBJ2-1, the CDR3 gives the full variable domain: EAGVAQSPRYKIIEKRQSVAFWCNPISGHATLYWYQQILGQGPKLLIQFQNNGVVDDSQLPKDRFSAERLKGVDSTLKIQPAKLEDSAVYLCASSFLAGGLNEQFFGPGTRLTVL.

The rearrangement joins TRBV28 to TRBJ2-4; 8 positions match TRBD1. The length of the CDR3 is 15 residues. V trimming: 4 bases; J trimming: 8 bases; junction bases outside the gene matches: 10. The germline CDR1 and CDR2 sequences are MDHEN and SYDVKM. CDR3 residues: CASSSPDRGQDIQYF. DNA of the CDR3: TGTGCCAGCAGTTCCCCCGACAGGGGTCAGGACATTCAGTACTTC.

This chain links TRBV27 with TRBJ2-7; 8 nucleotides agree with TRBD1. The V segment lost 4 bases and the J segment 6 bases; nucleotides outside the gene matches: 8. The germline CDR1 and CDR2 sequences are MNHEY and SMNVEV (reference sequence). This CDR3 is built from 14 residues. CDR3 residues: CASSSGTGVAEQYF. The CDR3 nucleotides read TGTGCCAGCAGTTCCGGGACAGGTGTGGCCGAGCAGTACTTC.